Each of the 8 T cell receptor beta chains below was sequenced from the same sample in a study of Graves' ophthalmopathy and Graves' hyperthyroidism (dated by TCRdb to between 2017 and 2018). The listed sequencing device is Illumina HiSeq 2000. TCR beta CDR3 regions were amplified from RNA transcripts for repertoire sequencing. The first round was an RT-PCR using HTBI primers with the Qiagen OneStep RT-PCR kit, and this first round was followed by a second-round multiplex PCR, then size selection and purification. The public reads were quality trimmed at Q25 with fastp and then assembled into clones with MiXCR by TCRdb, keeping productive beta chains. Rows matching on CDR3 protein sequence are summarized as one entry with the most common DNA and genes. The sample data list 650,000 to 800,000 distinct CDR3 sequences, and about two fifths of these were observed just once. About 3.3% of the sample belongs to the ten largest clones.

Sequencing input: peripheral blood. These receptors came from an adult man with Graves' ophthalmopathy.

The table lists this clonotype with a few counts. A much more abundant neighbour one base away suggests this may be a read error. The CDR3 end shows no conserved phenylalanine or tryptophan, and so a read error is likely. V gene TRBV29-1 combines with J gene TRBJ2-7; 7 positions agree with TRBD1. The CDR3 covers 18 residues. Germline CDR1 and CDR2: SQVTM and ANQGSEA. V lost 3 bases to trimming and J lost 2 bases; unmatched junction nucleotides: 19. The CDR3 loop reads CSVDIPFETGKGTYEQYL. The CDR3 DNA sequence: TGCAGCGTTGACATCCCCTTCGAGACAGGGAAGGGGACCTACGAGCAGTACCTC.

J is TRBJ2-5 and V is TRBV5-8; 8 bases are shared with TRBD1. V shed 9 bases, J shed 4 bases, and the junction held 8 bases outside the gene matches. CDR3 length: 13 amino acids. Germline CDR1 is SGHTS and CDR2 is YDEGEE. The CDR3 reads CATTIGTGETQYF. Written as DNA, the CDR3 is TGTGCCACCACCATAGGGACAGGAGAGACCCAGTACTTC.

The rearrangement links TRBV25-1 to TRBJ1-3; TRBD1 is a possible D gene (5 bases). This CDR3 is 14 amino acids long. CDR1 is MGHDK and CDR2 is SYGVNS in the germline V gene. The V gene lost 8 bases and the J gene lost 4 bases, with 15 bases spanning the gap. The CDR3 DNA is TGTGCCAGCGCCTTAGGGGCGTGGGGAAACACCATATATTTT. This gives the protein CASALGAWGNTIYF.

The rearrangement joins TRBV4-1 to TRBJ1-1; 7 bases match TRBD1. Germline CDR1 is MGHRA and CDR2 is YSYEKL. V shed 1 base and J 3 bases; nucleotides not matched to a gene: 5. The CDR3 has 15 residues. This chain's CDR3 is CASSQGTTGDTEAFF. CDR3 in DNA: TGCGCCAGCAGCCAAGGCACTACAGGGGACACTGAAGCTTTCTTT.

The chain joins TRBV29-1 to TRBJ1-2; 9 bases match TRBD1. Germline CDR1 reads SQVTM; CDR2 reads ANQGSEA. The CDR3 loop spans 13 amino acids. DNA for the CDR3: TGCAGTCTAGAGGAACAGGGGGCGGGCGGCTACACCTTC. Translated, it gives CSLEEQGAGGYTF.

The gene calls are TRBV7-2 and TRBJ1-1, with a tentative D call TRBD1 (5 bases). The V end was cut by 3 bases, the J end by 1 base, with 15 bases between. The CDR3 contains 16 residues. Germline CDR1 is SGHTA and CDR2 is FQGNSA. CDR3 in amino acids: CASSFGWGTGNTEAFF. The CDR3 DNA follows: TGTGCCAGCAGCTTTGGGTGGGGGACTGGGAACACTGAAGCTTTCTTT.

As concerns this clonotype: A read error is likely, as this CDR3 ends without the conserved phenylalanine or tryptophan. Because the CDR3's place on the DNA is in doubt, the DNA is left out and the CDR3 is given as listed by TCRdb. This chain joins TRBV7-2 and TRBJ2-5; the D call of TRBD1 is as the table states it, not checked on the DNA. The CDR3 has 19 residues if both end residues are counted. CDR1 SGHTA and CDR2 FQGNSA come from the germline V gene. The CDR3 region is CASSRAGQGASNYGYTFGS.

This clonotype has a count of ten or more. V gene TRBV10-1 combines with J gene TRBJ1-3; D is ambiguous. This CDR3 spans 12 amino acids. Trimming removed 6 bases from V and 3 bases from J, with 6 bases in between. Per germline, CDR1 WNHNN and CDR2 SYGVQD (reference sequence). This chain's CDR3 is CASRGYGNTIYF. CDR3 in DNA: TGCGCCAGCAGGGGGTATGGAAACACCATATATTTT.